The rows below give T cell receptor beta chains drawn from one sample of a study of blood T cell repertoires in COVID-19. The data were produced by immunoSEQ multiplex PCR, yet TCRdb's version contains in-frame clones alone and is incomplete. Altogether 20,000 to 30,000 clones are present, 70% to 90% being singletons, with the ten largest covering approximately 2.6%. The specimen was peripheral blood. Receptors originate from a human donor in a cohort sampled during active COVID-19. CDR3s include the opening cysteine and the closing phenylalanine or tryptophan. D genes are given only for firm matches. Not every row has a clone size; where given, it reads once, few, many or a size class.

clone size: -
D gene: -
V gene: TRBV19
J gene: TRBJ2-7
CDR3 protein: CASSHGGTGLYEQYF
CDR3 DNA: TGTGCCAGTAGCCATGGGGGGACGGGGCTTTACGAGCAGTACTTC

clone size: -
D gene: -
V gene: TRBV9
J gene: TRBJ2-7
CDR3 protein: CASSVAAQYPYEQYF
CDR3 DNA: TGTGCCAGCAGCGTAGCTGCCCAGTACCCCTACGAGCAGTACTTC

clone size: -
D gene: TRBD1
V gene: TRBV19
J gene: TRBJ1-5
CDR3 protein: CASSPGQGENQPQHF
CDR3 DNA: TGTGCCAGTAGCCCGGGACAGGGAGAGAATCAGCCCCAGCATTTT

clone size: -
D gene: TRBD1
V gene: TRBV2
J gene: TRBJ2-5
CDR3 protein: CARVGDRPTGNRETQYF
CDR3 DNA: TGTGCCAGGGTCGGGGACAGGCCAACTGGGAACCGAGAGACCCAGTACTTC

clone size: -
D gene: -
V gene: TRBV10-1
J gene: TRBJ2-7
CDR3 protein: CASSGDNAYEQYF
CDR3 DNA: TGCGCCAGCAGTGGGGACAACGCCTACGAGCAGTACTTC

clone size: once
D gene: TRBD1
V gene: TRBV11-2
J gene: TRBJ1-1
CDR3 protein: CASSLVFTGGTEAFF
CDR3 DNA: TGTGCCAGCAGCTTAGTTTTTACAGGGGGAACTGAAGCTTTCTTT

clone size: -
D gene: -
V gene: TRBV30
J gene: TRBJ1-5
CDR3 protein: CAWLGHISQPQHF
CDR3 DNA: TGTGCCTGGCTGGGGCACATCAGTCAGCCCCAGCATTTT

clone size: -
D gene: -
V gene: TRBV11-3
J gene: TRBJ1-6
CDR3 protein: CASSFGGNSPLHF
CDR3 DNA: TGTGCCAGCAGCTTTGGCGGGAATTCACCCCTCCACTTT

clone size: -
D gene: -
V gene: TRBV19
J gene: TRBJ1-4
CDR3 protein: CASSTSGTQNEKLFF
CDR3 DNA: TGTGCCAGTAGTACGTCCGGGACTCAAAATGAAAAACTGTTTTTT

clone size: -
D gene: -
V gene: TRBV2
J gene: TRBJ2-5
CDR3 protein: CASIKSLGETQYF
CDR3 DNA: TGTGCCAGCATCAAAAGTTTGGGCGAGACCCAGTACTTC

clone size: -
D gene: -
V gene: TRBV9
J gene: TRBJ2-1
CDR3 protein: CASSAPGAGMNNEQFF
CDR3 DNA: TGTGCCAGCAGCGCCCCGGGAGCGGGTATGAACAATGAGCAGTTCTTC

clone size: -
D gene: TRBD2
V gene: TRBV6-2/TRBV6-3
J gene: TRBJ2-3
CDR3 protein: CASSYMAGGPGDTQYF
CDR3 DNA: TGTGCCAGCAGTTACATGGCGGGAGGGCCGGGAGATACGCAGTATTTT

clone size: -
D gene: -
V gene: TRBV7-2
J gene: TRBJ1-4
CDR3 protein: CASSLAREGEKLFF
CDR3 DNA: TGTGCCAGCAGCTTAGCCAGGGAGGGCGAAAAACTGTTTTTT

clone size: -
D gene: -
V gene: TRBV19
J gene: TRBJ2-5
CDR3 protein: CASSARGKSRQETQYF
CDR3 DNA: TGTGCCAGTAGTGCCCGGGGGAAGAGTCGGCAAGAGACCCAGTACTTC

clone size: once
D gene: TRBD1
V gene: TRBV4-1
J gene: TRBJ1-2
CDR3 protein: CASSQDGTGTTNYGYTF
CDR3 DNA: TGCGCCAGCAGCCAAGACGGGACAGGGACTACTAACTATGGCTACACCTTC

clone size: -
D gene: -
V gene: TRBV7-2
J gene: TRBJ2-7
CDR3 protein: CASSLRGGTSYEQYF
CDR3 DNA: TGTGCCAGCAGCTTACGGGGCGGGACCTCCTACGAGCAGTACTTC

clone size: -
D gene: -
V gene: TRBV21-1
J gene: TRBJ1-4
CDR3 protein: CASSKIVGTADEKLFF
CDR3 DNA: TGTGCCAGCAGCAAAATAGTTGGGACAGCCGATGAAAAACTGTTTTTT

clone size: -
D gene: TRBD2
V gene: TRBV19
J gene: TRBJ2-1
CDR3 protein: CASSPWTSGSRFEQFF
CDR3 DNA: TGTGCCAGTAGTCCGTGGACTAGCGGGAGTCGTTTTGAGCAGTTCTTC

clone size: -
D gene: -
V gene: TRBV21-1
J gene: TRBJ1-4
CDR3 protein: CASSPGGGRINEKLFF
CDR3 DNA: TGTGCCAGCAGCCCCGGGGGTGGCAGAATTAATGAAAAACTGTTTTTT

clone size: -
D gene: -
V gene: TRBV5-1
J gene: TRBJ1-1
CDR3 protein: CASSLRGGGTEAFF
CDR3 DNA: TGCGCCAGCAGCTTGAGGGGAGGGGGCACTGAAGCTTTCTTT

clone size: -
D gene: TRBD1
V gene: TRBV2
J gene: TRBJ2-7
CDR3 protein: CASSLIRDSNGYEQYF
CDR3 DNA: TGTGCCAGCAGTTTAATCCGGGACAGTAATGGGTACGAGCAGTACTTC

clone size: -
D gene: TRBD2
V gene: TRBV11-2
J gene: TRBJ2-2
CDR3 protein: CASSSQTSGRNPGELFF
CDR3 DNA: TGTGCCAGCAGCTCCCAGACTAGCGGGAGGAATCCCGGGGAGCTGTTTTTT

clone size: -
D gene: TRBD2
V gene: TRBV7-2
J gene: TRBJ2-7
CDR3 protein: CASRKMTGGLSYEQYF
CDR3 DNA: TGTGCCAGCAGGAAAATGACGGGAGGCCTTTCCTACGAGCAGTACTTC

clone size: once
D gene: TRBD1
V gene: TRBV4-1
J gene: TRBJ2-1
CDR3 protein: CASSQTGDEQFF
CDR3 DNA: TGCGCCAGCAGCCAGACAGGGGATGAGCAGTTCTTC

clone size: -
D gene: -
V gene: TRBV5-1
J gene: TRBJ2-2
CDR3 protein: CASSLDSATGELFF
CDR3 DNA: TGCGCCAGCAGCTTAGATAGCGCAACCGGGGAGCTGTTTTTT

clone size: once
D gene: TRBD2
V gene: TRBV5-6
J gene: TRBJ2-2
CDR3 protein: CASSLGWTSLTGELFF
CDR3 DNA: TGTGCCAGCAGCTTGGGGTGGACTAGCCTCACCGGGGAGCTGTTTTTT

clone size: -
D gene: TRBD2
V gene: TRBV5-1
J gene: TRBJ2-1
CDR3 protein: CASSLAAGGVHEQFF
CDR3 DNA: TGCGCCAGCAGCTTGGCGGCCGGGGGGGTGCATGAGCAGTTCTTC

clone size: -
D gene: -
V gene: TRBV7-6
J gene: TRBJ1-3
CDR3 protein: CASSLGLRSGGNTIYF
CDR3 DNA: TGTGCCAGCAGCTTAGGTCTCCGGAGCGGAGGAAACACCATATATTTT

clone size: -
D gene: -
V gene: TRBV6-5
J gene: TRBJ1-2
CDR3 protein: CASSSTTGLGGYTF
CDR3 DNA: TGTGCCAGCAGCTCTACCACAGGGCTCGGGGGCTACACCTTC

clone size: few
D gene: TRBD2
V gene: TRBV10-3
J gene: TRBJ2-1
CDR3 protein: CAISGLAGGPYNEQFF
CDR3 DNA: TGTGCCATCAGTGGTTTAGCGGGAGGGCCCTACAATGAGCAGTTCTTC

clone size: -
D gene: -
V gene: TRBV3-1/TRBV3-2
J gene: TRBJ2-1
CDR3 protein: CASSQMRTSEQFF
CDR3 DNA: TGTGCCAGCAGTCAGATGAGGACTTCGGAGCAGTTCTTC

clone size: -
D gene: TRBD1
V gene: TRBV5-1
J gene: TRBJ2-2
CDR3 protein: CATTGTVNTGELFF
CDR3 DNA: TGCGCCACCACCGGGACAGTGAACACCGGGGAGCTGTTTTTT

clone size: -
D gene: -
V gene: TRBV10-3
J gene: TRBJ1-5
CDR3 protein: CAISRGGQGLQPQHF
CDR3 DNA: TGTGCCATCAGCCGGGGGGGGCAGGGCTTACAGCCCCAGCATTTT

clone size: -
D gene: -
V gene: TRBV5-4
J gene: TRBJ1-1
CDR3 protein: CASSLPGKFTEAFF
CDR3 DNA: TGTGCCAGCAGCTTGCCAGGGAAGTTCACTGAAGCTTTCTTT

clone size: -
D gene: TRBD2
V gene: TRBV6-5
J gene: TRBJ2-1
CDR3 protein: CASLAGGNEQFF
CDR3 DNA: TGTGCCAGCCTAGCGGGAGGCAATGAGCAGTTCTTC

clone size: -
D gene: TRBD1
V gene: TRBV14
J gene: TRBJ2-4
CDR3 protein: CASSRQGWAKNIQYF
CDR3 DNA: TGTGCCAGCAGTCGACAGGGGTGGGCCAAAAACATTCAGTACTTC

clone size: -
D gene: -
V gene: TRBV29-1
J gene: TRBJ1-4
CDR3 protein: CSARQATNEKLFF
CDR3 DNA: TGCAGCGCCCGACAGGCAACTAATGAAAAACTGTTTTTT

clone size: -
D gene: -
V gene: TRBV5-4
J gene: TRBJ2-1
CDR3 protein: CASSPRDLYNEQFF
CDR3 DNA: TGTGCCAGCAGCCCTCGGGATCTCTACAATGAGCAGTTCTTC

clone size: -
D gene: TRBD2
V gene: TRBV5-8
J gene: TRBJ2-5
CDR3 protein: CASSHRLAGVETQYF
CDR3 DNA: TGTGCCAGCAGCCATAGACTAGCGGGAGTTGAGACCCAGTACTTC

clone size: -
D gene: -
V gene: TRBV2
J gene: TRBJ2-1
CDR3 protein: CASSVYGGAPNEQFF
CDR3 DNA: TGTGCCAGCAGTGTCTATGGGGGGGCCCCCAATGAGCAGTTCTTC

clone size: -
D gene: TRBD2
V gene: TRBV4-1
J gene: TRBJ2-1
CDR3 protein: CASSQTSGRYNEQFF
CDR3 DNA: TGCGCCAGCAGCCAAACTAGCGGGAGATACAATGAGCAGTTCTTC

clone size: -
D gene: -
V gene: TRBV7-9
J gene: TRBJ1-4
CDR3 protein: CASSLGDIEKLFF
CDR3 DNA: TGTGCCAGCAGCTTAGGGGACATTGAAAAACTGTTTTTT

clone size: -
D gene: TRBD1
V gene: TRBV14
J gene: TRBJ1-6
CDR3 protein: CASSQIEGAGSPLHF
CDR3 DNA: TGTGCCAGCAGCCAAATCGAGGGGGCAGGGTCACCCCTCCACTTT

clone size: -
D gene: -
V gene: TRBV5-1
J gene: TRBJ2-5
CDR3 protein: CASSLSTGFGETQYF
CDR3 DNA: TGCGCCAGCAGCTTATCGACAGGTTTTGGAGAGACCCAGTACTTC

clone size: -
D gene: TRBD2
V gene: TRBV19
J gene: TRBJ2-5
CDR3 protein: CASNAGTSGIGETQYF
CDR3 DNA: TGTGCCAGTAACGCCGGGACTAGCGGGATAGGAGAGACCCAGTACTTC

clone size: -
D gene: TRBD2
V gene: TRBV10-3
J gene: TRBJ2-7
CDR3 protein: CAISSTSGGLYEQYF
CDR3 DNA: TGTGCCATCAGTTCTACTAGCGGGGGACTCTACGAGCAGTACTTC

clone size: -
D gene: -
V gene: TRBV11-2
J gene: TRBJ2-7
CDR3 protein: CASSLRLGAYEQYF
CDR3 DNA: TGTGCCAGCAGCTTAAGATTGGGCGCTTACGAGCAGTACTTC

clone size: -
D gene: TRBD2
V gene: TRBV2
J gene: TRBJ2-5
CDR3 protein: CASAMSGGETQYF
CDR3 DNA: TGTGCCAGCGCGATGAGCGGGGGGGAGACCCAGTACTTC

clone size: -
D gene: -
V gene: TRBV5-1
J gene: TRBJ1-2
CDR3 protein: CASTPGWGDGYTF
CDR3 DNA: TGCGCCAGCACGCCTGGGTGGGGAGATGGCTACACCTTC

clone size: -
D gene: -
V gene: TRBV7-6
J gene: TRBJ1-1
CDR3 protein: CASSRGQINTEAFF
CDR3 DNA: TGTGCCAGCAGCCGCGGACAGATCAACACTGAAGCTTTCTTT

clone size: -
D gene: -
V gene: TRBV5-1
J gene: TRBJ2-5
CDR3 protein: CASSLGTRETQYF
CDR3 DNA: TGCGCCAGCAGCTTGGGGACAAGAGAGACCCAGTACTTC

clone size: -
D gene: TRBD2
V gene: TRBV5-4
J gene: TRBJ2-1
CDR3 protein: CASSPSGKSYNEQFF
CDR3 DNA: TGTGCCAGCAGTCCTAGCGGGAAGTCCTACAATGAGCAGTTCTTC

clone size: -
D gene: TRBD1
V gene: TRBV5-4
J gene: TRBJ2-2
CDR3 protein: CATLRTGVDTGELFF
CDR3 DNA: TGTGCCACGCTGAGGACAGGGGTGGACACCGGGGAGCTGTTTTTT

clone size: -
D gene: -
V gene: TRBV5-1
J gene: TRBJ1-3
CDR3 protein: CASSAKLGGSGNTIYF
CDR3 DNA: TGCGCCAGCAGCGCTAAATTGGGGGGATCTGGAAACACCATATATTTT